This TCR beta chain was obtained from a study of T-cell memory formation after mild COVID-19. TCRdb re-called the 5' RACE reads through MiXCR, storing one row per CDR3 protein. The sample records roughly 610,000 distinct CDR3 sequences, around 16% being singletons. The V end lost 6 bases, the J end lost 2 bases, and 16 bases lay between the germline ends. The CDR3 is 15 amino acids. CDR1 and CDR2 (germline): MNHEY, SVGEGT. The sample was PBMCs or a T cell subset sorted from them (not recorded which). The receptor's source is an adult woman who had mild COVID-19 (a few samples of this study predate the infection). Cell type and time point are not known. The chain joins TRBV6-2 or TRBV6-3 to TRBJ2-5; D unresolved. This chain's CDR3 is CASSDLEQIQETQYF. For the CDR3, the DNA is TGTGCCAGCAGCGACCTGGAGCAGATACAAGAGACCCAGTACTTC.